The 4 T cell receptor beta chains listed next were all sequenced from one sample in a study of Graves' ophthalmopathy and Graves' hyperthyroidism. Amplification from RNA transcripts yielded the TCR beta CDR3 regions. Following a first-round RT-PCR that used HTBI primers, a second-round multiplex PCR was carried out. MiXCR, run by TCRdb on the multiplex PCR reads, gives a single entry per CDR3 protein. The table includes some 160,000 distinct CDR3 sequences, approximately 40% detected once. The sequenced sample was peripheral blood. These receptors originate from a man aged 25 to 45 with Graves' ophthalmopathy.

The rearrangement uses TRBV7-8 and TRBJ2-7, with D possibly matching TRBD2 (7 bases). Per germline, CDR1 SGHVS and CDR2 FQNEAQ. CDR3 size: 15 residues. V shed 6 bases and J shed 2 bases, with 17 bases lying between them. The DNA for the CDR3 is TGTGCCAGCAGTGGGACGGGGGGCGGACCCTACGAGCAGTACTTC. Its translation is CASSGTGGGPYEQYF.

This chain uses TRBV28 with TRBJ2-4; D gene ambiguous. CDR1 MDHEN and CDR2 SYDVKM come from the germline V gene. The V gene lost 6 bases and the J gene lost 7 bases, with 13 bases spanning the gap. The CDR3 covers 13 residues. For the CDR3, the DNA is TGTGCCAGCAGGCCCCAGACCTCGAACATTCAGTACTTC. It yields the protein CASRPQTSNIQYF.

This sequence joins TRBV6-2 or TRBV6-3 and TRBJ2-7; 9 nucleotides agree with TRBD1. Germline-derived CDR1 and CDR2 are MNHEY and SVGEGT. V shed 6 bases, J shed 0 bases, and the junction held 15 bases outside the gene matches. There are 18 residues in the CDR3. The CDR3 DNA is TGTGCCAGCAGCCCTAGGACAGGGGCCTCTCCTAGCTCCTACGAGCAGTACTTC. This sequence encodes CASSPRTGASPSSYEQYF.

The chain uses TRBV28 and TRBJ1-2; D gene unclear. The CDR3 covers 12 residues. Germline CDR1 is MDHEN and CDR2 is SYDVKM. Deletions cut 5 bases from V and 7 bases from J, with 11 bases between. The CDR3 DNA reads as TGTGCCAGCAGTCCTCTTAAAACTGGCTACACCTTC. Its protein product is CASSPLKTGYTF.